This T cell receptor beta chain comes out of a study of T cells in Graves' hyperthyroidism and ophthalmopathy (dated by TCRdb to about 2019). In the study overall: Peripheral blood was sampled at the time of initial diagnosis, prior to any treatment. To identify distinguishing TCR V-J signatures, a discovery cohort of 100 patients was used, comprising under 45 with Graves' ophthalmopathy and approximately 58 with stable Graves' hyperthyroidism. Whether ophthalmopathy could be predicted prospectively was tested in an independent validation cohort made up of about 20 hyperthyroidism patients plus 17 patients who later progressed to ophthalmopathy. The 100 or so discovery patients were randomly divided into training and test sets at a 7:3 ratio. The study also compared thyroid tissue and blood T-cell repertoires from about 6 Graves' hyperthyroidism patients. After blood sampling, hyperthyroidism patients were treated with methimazole at a starting dose of 30 mg daily, and ophthalmopathy patients were treated with high-dose intravenous methylprednisolone. The paper describes TCR Vbeta CDR3 sequencing of 135 peripheral blood samples, made up of 43 ophthalmopathy patients, approximately 73 hyperthyroidism patients and roughly 17 progressor patients.

Paper-wide results and their limitations: Most expanded thyroid clonotypes (frequency above 0.001) were also detected in blood, a finding suggesting that blood repertoires may reflect thyroid immune responses. Sample size was not statistically predetermined, and investigators were not blinded to group allocation. In validation, the model predicted progression to ophthalmopathy a median of about 5.9 months before onset, with about 70% sensitivity and about 72% specificity. A model built on a 13 V-J signature distinguished ophthalmopathy from stable hyperthyroidism, reaching 85% to 90% sensitivity and under 84% specificity in cross-validation and 80%/75% in testing.

In the ophthalmopathy patients, disease was moderately to severely active, with a Clinical Activity Score of 3 or more, a NOSPECS grade of 4 or more, and a duration of less than 3 months. Patients with uncontrolled infections, other autoimmune diseases, pregnancy or lactation were excluded. Diagnoses were based on clinical symptoms, serum thyroxine and TRAb, thyroid ultrasound and orbital computed tomography. Ficoll-Paque density gradient centrifugation was used to isolate PBMCs from about 9.4 ml of fresh peripheral blood. Total RNA was extracted with Trizol reagent, and quality was checked on an Agilent 2100 Bioanalyzer. Including the terminal cysteine and phenylalanine, the CDR3 comprises 15 residues. The DNA shown is the 45-base CDR3, in frame from base 1. V loses 4 bases, J loses 2 bases, and the germline ends lie 15 bases apart. The germline V gene (reference sequence) sets CDR1 to SGHKS and CDR2 to YYEKEE.

This clonotype was counted a few times. Its antigen remains unidentified. The input lacks base qualities; no much larger clone sits a single base away. The TCR beta CDR3 regions were amplified from RNA transcripts. A first-round RT-PCR of the TCR CDR3 used the HTBI primer set with the Qiagen OneStep RT-PCR kit. Libraries were constructed in a second round of multiplex PCR, after which size selection and purification were carried out. Paired-end sequencing of the libraries was performed with 100 bp reads on an Illumina HiSeq2000. The authors processed their data as follows. Raw data were processed with SOAPnuke, discarding reads with adapters, uncalled bases, mean Phred below 15, or no exact constant-primer or identifier match. High-quality paired reads were merged using COPE v1.2.5, and each unique nucleotide sequence was defined as a clonotype. MiTCR v1.1 was used to align clonotypes to the IMGT TRBV, TRBD and TRBJ reference segments. Only V-J combinations with frequency above 0.0001, covering roughly 99% of repertoires, were analysed. The TCS score was defined as F50 (clonal expansion) divided by E x V (chaos), with BLOSUM62-based TCRdist calculated between CDR3 peptides within each V-J. Welch's t-statistics and random forest reduced just over 500 V-J features to fewer than 15, which were used in a naive Bayes classifier (R e1071). TCRdb passed the public sequencing reads through fastp at Q25 and MiXCR, retaining productive beta sequences. Identical CDR3 protein sequences are pooled into one entry, listed with their most common genes and DNA. TCRdb, not the authors, supplied the V and J calls. This sample holds hundreds of thousands of distinct CDR3 sequences; under 25% were observed only once. Clones ranked in the top ten supply under 55% of the sample.

Material: blood. The receptor was isolated from a woman in her 70s with Graves' ophthalmopathy. The rearranged chain carries TRBV5-5 and TRBJ1-2, with no D gene named confidently. The CDR3 loop reads CASSKVVAENYGYTF. The nucleotide sequence is given as TGTGCCAGCAGCAAGGTCGTTGCGGAAAACTATGGCTACACCTTC.